A selection of T cell receptor beta chains follows, all from one sample in a study of response to subunit inactivated influenza vaccine. Each CDR3 protein gets one entry after TCRdb re-called the RT-PCR reads with MiXCR. The sample has about 780,000 distinct CDR3 sequences; around a sixth are singletons. Sequences were derived from PBMCs from blood, sampled 5 days after vaccination. The receptors were sampled from a middle-aged man who received an inactivated influenza vaccine. Both conserved end residues are part of each CDR3. The order of the fields is CDR3 length, clone size, V gene, J gene, D gene, CDR3 protein, CDR3 DNA. The D gene is left open where the match is weak. Size is stated for part of the rows, as once, few or many counts, or as a class when the clone is expanded.

length: 14; size: many; V: TRBV7-2; J: TRBJ2-5; D: NA; CDR3: CASSGEWGQETQYF; DNA: TGTGCCAGCAGCGGGGAGTGGGGCCAAGAGACCCAGTACTTC
length: 17; size: NA; V: TRBV5-1; J: TRBJ2-2; D: NA; CDR3: CASSLVGQGGYTGELFF; DNA: TGCGCCAGCAGCTTGGTTGGCCAGGGCGGGTACACCGGGGAGCTGTTTTTT
length: 14; size: many; V: TRBV27; J: TRBJ1-2; D: TRBD1; CDR3: CASSRGQGYYGYTF; DNA: TGTGCCAGCAGCCGAGGACAGGGTTACTATGGCTACACCTTC
length: 14; size: NA; V: TRBV20-1; J: TRBJ2-2; D: TRBD2; CDR3: CSARSGTSPGELFF; DNA: TGCAGTGCTAGGTCCGGGACTAGTCCCGGGGAGCTGTTTTTT
length: 20; size: few; V: TRBV20-1; J: TRBJ2-1; D: NA; CDR3: CSAQKGGIAGRPPYYNEQFF; DNA: TGCAGTGCCCAAAAAGGGGGTATAGCGGGTCGCCCCCCCTACTACAATGAGCAGTTCTTC
length: 15; size: few; V: TRBV4-2; J: TRBJ2-1; D: TRBD2; CDR3: CASSQDPSGSYEQFF; DNA: TGTGCCAGCAGCCAAGATCCTAGCGGGAGCTATGAGCAGTTCTTC
length: 15; size: NA; V: TRBV27; J: TRBJ2-2; D: NA; CDR3: CASSFIRVNTGELFF; DNA: TGTGCCAGCAGTTTCATCAGGGTGAACACCGGGGAGCTGTTTTTT
length: 14; size: many; V: TRBV5-1; J: TRBJ2-1; D: TRBD1; CDR3: CASSEDRAANEQFF; DNA: TGCGCCAGCAGCGAAGACAGGGCAGCAAATGAGCAGTTCTTC
length: 15; size: few; V: TRBV28; J: TRBJ2-7; D: NA; CDR3: CASSLLTHTGYEQYF; DNA: TGTGCCAGCAGTTTATTGACCCATACGGGCTACGAGCAGTACTTC
length: 15; size: NA; V: TRBV11-2; J: TRBJ2-3; D: TRBD2; CDR3: CASSPEVAGSSTQYF; DNA: TGTGCCAGCAGCCCCGAGGTAGCGGGGTCCTCTACGCAGTATTTT
length: 14; size: NA; V: TRBV29-1; J: TRBJ2-1; D: NA; CDR3: CSVFGDSSYNEQFF; DNA: TGCAGCGTTTTTGGGGATAGCTCCTACAATGAGCAGTTCTTC
length: 16; size: few; V: TRBV9; J: TRBJ2-3; D: TRBD2; CDR3: CASSVGLAGRTDTQYF; DNA: TGTGCCAGCAGCGTAGGACTAGCGGGACGCACAGATACGCAGTATTTT
length: 12; size: many; V: TRBV12-3/TRBV12-4; J: TRBJ1-2; D: NA; CDR3: CASSFPGYGYTF; DNA: TGTGCCAGCAGTTTTCCAGGATATGGCTACACCTTC
length: 10; size: few; V: TRBV20-1; J: TRBJ2-1; D: NA; CDR3: CSARFNEQFF; DNA: TGCAGTGCTAGATTCAATGAGCAGTTCTTC
length: 16; size: NA; V: TRBV5-1; J: TRBJ2-1; D: NA; CDR3: CASSLALRSSYNEQFF; DNA: TGCGCCAGCAGCTTGGCGCTTCGAAGCTCCTACAATGAGCAGTTCTTC
length: 19; size: few; V: TRBV29-1; J: TRBJ2-6; D: NA; CDR3: CSVEGSPQGRVSGANVLTF; DNA: TGCAGCGTTGAAGGATCCCCCCAGGGGCGGGTCTCTGGGGCCAACGTCCTGACTTTC
length: 15; size: many; V: TRBV7-2; J: TRBJ2-1; D: TRBD2; CDR3: CASSRTSGGVNEQFF; DNA: TGTGCCAGCAGCCGAACTAGCGGGGGAGTGAATGAGCAGTTCTTC
length: 14; size: NA; V: TRBV7-2; J: TRBJ2-5; D: NA; CDR3: CASSLVAVLETQYF; DNA: TGTGCCAGCAGCTTAGTTGCCGTTCTAGAGACCCAGTACTTC
length: 12; size: few; V: TRBV6-5; J: TRBJ2-7; D: NA; CDR3: CASRDWGHEQYF; DNA: TGTGCCAGCCGGGACTGGGGCCACGAGCAGTACTTC
length: 16; size: few; V: TRBV7-2; J: TRBJ2-3; D: NA; CDR3: CASSLAPGAVTDTQYF; DNA: TGTGCCAGCAGCTTAGCCCCGGGGGCCGTAACAGATACGCAGTATTTT
length: 14; size: few; V: TRBV6-1; J: TRBJ1-2; D: TRBD1; CDR3: CASSTTGGIYGYTF; DNA: TGTGCCAGCAGCACGACAGGGGGGATCTATGGCTACACCTTC
length: 17; size: NA; V: TRBV7-8; J: TRBJ2-1; D: NA; CDR3: CASSFLPIGGSYNEQFF; DNA: TGTGCCAGCAGCTTTCTCCCGATAGGAGGCTCCTACAATGAGCAGTTCTTC
length: 14; size: few; V: TRBV20-1; J: TRBJ2-7; D: NA; CDR3: CSARPPGPSYEQYF; DNA: TGCAGTGCGCGCCCCCCCGGGCCATCCTACGAGCAGTACTTC
length: 14; size: NA; V: TRBV9; J: TRBJ1-1; D: NA; CDR3: CASSAGLENTEAFF; DNA: TGTGCCAGCAGCGCAGGGTTAGAGAACACTGAAGCTTTCTTT
length: 16; size: NA; V: TRBV6-1; J: TRBJ2-1; D: TRBD2; CDR3: CASSDIAGGFYNEQFF; DNA: TGTGCCAGCAGTGATATCGCGGGGGGATTTTACAATGAGCAGTTCTTC
length: 14; size: NA; V: TRBV4-2; J: TRBJ2-5; D: TRBD1; CDR3: CASSIGQGRETQYF; DNA: TGTGCCAGCAGCATCGGACAGGGTCGGGAGACCCAGTACTTC
length: 14; size: NA; V: TRBV12-3/TRBV12-4; J: TRBJ2-5; D: NA; CDR3: CASSLWGFQETQYF; DNA: TGTGCCAGCAGTTTATGGGGTTTCCAAGAGACCCAGTACTTC
length: 13; size: few; V: TRBV6-1; J: TRBJ1-6; D: NA; CDR3: CASSEGFNSPLHF; DNA: TGTGCCAGCAGTGAAGGTTTCAATTCACCCCTCCACTTT
length: 17; size: few; V: TRBV27; J: TRBJ2-5; D: TRBD2; CDR3: CASSLSLAGGLQETQYF; DNA: TGTGCCAGCAGTTTAAGTCTAGCGGGGGGCCTCCAAGAGACCCAGTACTTC
length: 15; size: few; V: TRBV5-1; J: TRBJ1-6; D: NA; CDR3: CASSLEIGPASPLHF; DNA: TGCGCCAGCAGCTTGGAGATAGGGCCAGCTTCACCCCTCCACTTT
length: 17; size: many; V: TRBV7-6; J: TRBJ2-1; D: NA; CDR3: CASSLVSGGRDRNEQFF; DNA: TGTGCCAGCAGCTTAGTATCTGGCGGGCGGGATCGCAATGAGCAGTTCTTC
length: 15; size: many; V: TRBV5-1; J: TRBJ2-1; D: NA; CDR3: CASSPRGALVSEQFF; DNA: TGCGCCAGCAGCCCACGAGGGGCCCTGGTTAGTGAGCAGTTCTTC
length: 14; size: NA; V: TRBV20-1; J: TRBJ2-5; D: TRBD1; CDR3: CSARARQGIETQYF; DNA: TGCAGTGCTAGAGCCCGACAGGGGATAGAGACCCAGTACTTC
length: 16; size: NA; V: TRBV7-9; J: TRBJ2-3; D: TRBD1; CDR3: CASSFPGTGASDTQYF; DNA: TGTGCCAGCAGCTTCCCCGGGACAGGGGCATCAGATACGCAGTATTTT
length: 13; size: NA; V: TRBV11-2; J: TRBJ1-1; D: NA; CDR3: CASSPTGAGEAFF; DNA: TGTGCCAGCAGCCCGACCGGCGCGGGTGAAGCTTTCTTT
length: 12; size: NA; V: TRBV20-1; J: TRBJ1-4; D: NA; CDR3: CSATRPNEKLFF; DNA: TGCAGTGCTACCAGGCCAAATGAAAAACTGTTTTTT